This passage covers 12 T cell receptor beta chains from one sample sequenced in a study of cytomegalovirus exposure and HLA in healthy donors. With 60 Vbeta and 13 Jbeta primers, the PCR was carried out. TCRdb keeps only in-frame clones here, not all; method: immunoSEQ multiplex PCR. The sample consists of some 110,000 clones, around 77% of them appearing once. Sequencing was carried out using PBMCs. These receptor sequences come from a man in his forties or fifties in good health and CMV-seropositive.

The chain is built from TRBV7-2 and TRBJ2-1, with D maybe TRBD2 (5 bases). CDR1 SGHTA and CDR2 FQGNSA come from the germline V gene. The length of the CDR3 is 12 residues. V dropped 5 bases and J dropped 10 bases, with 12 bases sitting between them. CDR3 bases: TGTGCCAGCAGCCCCCCGGGGAGCGAGCAGTTCTTC. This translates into CASSPPGSEQFF.

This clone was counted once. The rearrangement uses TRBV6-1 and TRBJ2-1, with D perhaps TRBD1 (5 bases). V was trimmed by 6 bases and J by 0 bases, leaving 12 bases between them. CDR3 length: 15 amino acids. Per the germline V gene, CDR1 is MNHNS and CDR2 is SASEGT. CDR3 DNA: TGTGCCAGCAGCCCATCAGGGTTCTCCTACAATGAGCAGTTCTTC. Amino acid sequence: CASSPSGFSYNEQFF.

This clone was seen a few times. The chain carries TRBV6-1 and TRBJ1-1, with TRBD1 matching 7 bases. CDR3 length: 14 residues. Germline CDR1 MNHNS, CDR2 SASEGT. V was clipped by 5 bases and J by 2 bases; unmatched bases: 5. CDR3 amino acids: CASSPDRFNTEAFF. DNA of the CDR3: TGTGCCAGCAGTCCGGACAGGTTTAACACTGAAGCTTTCTTT.

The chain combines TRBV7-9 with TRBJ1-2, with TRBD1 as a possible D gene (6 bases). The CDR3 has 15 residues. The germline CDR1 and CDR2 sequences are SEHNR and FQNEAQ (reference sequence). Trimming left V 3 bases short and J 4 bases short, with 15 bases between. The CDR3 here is CASSFDTGFSYGYTF. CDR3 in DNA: TGTGCCAGCAGCTTCGACACAGGGTTCTCCTATGGCTACACCTTC.

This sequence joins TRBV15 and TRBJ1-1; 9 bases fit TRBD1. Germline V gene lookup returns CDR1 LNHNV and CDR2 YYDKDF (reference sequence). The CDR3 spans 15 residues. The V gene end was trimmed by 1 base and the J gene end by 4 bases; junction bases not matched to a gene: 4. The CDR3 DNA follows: TGTGCCACCAGCAGAGGAGGGACAGGGAGCACTGAAGCTTTCTTT. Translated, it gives CATSRGGTGSTEAFF. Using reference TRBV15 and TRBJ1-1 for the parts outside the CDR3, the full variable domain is DAMVIQNPRYQVTQFGKPVTLSCSQTLNHNVMYWYQQKSSQAPKLLFHYYDKDFNNEADTPDNFQSRRPNTSFCFLDIRSPGLGDTAMYLCATSRGGTGSTEAFFGQGTRLTVV.

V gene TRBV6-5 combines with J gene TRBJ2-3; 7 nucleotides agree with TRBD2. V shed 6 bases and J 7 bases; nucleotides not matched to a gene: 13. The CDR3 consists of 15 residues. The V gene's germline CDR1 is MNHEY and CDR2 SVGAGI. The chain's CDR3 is CASRWEGQGVHTQYF. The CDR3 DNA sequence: TGTGCCAGCAGGTGGGAGGGCCAAGGGGTGCATACGCAGTATTTT.

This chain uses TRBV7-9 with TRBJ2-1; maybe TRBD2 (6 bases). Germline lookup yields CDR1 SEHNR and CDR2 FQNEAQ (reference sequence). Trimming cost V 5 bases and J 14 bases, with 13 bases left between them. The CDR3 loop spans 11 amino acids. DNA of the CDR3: TGTGCCAGCAGCGGAGTGACTAGTGAGTTCTTC. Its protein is CASSGVTSEFF. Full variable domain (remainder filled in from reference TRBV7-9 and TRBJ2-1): DTGVSQNPRHKITKRGQNVTFRCDPISEHNRLYWYRQTLGQGPEFLTYFQNEAQLEKSRLLSDRFSAERPKGSFSTLEIQRTEQGDSAMYLCASSGVTSEFFGPGTRLTVL.

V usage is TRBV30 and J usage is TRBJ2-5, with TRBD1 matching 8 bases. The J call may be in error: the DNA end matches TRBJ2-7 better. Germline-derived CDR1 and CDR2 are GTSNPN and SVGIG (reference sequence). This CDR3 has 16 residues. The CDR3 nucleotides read TGTGCCTGGAGTGGGACAGGGACGGGGAGCTTCTACGAGCAGTACTTC. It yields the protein CAWSGTGTGSFYEQYF.

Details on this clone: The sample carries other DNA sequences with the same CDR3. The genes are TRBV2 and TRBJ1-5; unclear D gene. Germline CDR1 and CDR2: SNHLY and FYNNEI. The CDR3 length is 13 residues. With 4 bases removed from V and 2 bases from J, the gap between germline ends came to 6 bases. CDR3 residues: CASSGGGNQPQHF. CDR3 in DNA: TGTGCCAGCAGTGGCGGGGGCAATCAGCCCCAGCATTTT. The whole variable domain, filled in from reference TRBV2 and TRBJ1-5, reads EPEVTQTPSHQVTQMGQEVILRCVPISNHLYFYWYRQILGQKVEFLVSFYNNEISEKSEIFDDQFSVERPDGSNFTLKIRSTKLEDSAMYFCASSGGGNQPQHFGDGTRLSIL.

CDR3 coding DNA: TGTGCCAGCAAGCCCGGGGGCTCTGGAAACACCATATATTTT. Its protein is CASKPGGSGNTIYF. The genes are TRBV6-6 and TRBJ1-3, with a weak D call TRBD1 (5 bases). The CDR3 is made up of 14 amino acids. Germline-derived CDR1 and CDR2 are MNHNY and SVGAGI (reference sequence). V lost 7 bases, J lost 0 bases, and 10 bases lay in between.

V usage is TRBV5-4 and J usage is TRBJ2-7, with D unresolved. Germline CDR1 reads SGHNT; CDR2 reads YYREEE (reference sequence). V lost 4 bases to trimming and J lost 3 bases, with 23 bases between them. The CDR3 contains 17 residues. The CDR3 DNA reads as TGTGCCAGCAGCCTGTATTGTGTAGAATTGCATATCTACGAGCAGTACTTC. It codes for CASSLYCVELHIYEQYF.

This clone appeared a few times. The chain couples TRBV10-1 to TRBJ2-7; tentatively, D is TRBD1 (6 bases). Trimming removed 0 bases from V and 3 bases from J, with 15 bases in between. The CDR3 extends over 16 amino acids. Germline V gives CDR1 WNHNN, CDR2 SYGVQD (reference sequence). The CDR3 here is CASSESKGTMFYEQYF. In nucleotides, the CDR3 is TGCGCCAGCAGTGAGTCCAAAGGGACAATGTTCTACGAGCAGTACTTC.